One sample yielded the 18 T cell receptor beta chains listed below, sequenced in a study of blood T cell repertoires in COVID-19. The method was immunoSEQ multiplex PCR; TCRdb's version includes in-frame clones alone and lacks a portion of them. The sample holds around 250,000 clones; roughly 86% are singletons and the top ten take 1.5% to 2%. The specimen sequenced was peripheral blood. The receptors come from a woman aged 55-75 years who had recovered from COVID-19.

This chain links TRBV5-4 with TRBJ2-3; possibly TRBD1 for D (6 bases). V was cut by 4 bases and J by 5 bases, with 17 bases left in between. CDR3 length equals 15 residues. CDR1 and CDR2 (germline): SGHNT, YYREEE (reference sequence). CDR3 amino acids: CASSGSTGSVDTQYF. Written as DNA, the CDR3 is TGTGCCAGCAGCGGATCCACAGGGTCGGTAGATACGCAGTATTTT.

V is TRBV20-1 and J is TRBJ1-2; no firm D call. CDR1 and CDR2 (germline): DFQATT, SNEGSKA (reference sequence). V lost 3 bases, J lost 5 bases, and 16 bases lay in between. This CDR3 is built from 14 residues. CDR3 DNA sequence: TGCAGTGCTAGTATCCAGCGCGAACTTTATGGCTACACCTTC. Residues: CSASIQRELYGYTF.

This chain uses TRBV11-2 with TRBJ1-4; D unclear. Germline values: CDR1 SGHAT, CDR2 FQNNGV. V was cut by 3 bases and J by 8 bases, with 13 bases left in between. This CDR3 has 14 residues. CDR3 in DNA: TGTGCCAGCAGCTTCGTCAGCGAAGGCGAAAAACTGTTTTTT. This sequence encodes CASSFVSEGEKLFF.

The genes are TRBV3-1 (or the pseudogene TRBV3-2) and TRBJ2-3; 12 positions agree with TRBD2. CDR1 and CDR2 from the germline V gene are LGHDT and YNNKEL (reference sequence). V trimming: 5 bases; J trimming: 2 bases; junction bases outside the gene matches: 5. The CDR3 is made up of 16 amino acids. The DNA for the CDR3 is TGTGCCAGCAGCGTGTGGACTAGCGGGGTCACAGATACGCAGTATTTT. Its protein product is CASSVWTSGVTDTQYF.

The table lists this clone with a few counts. The J gene is TRBJ2-3, the V gene TRBV10-3; perhaps TRBD1 as D (5 bases). CDR1 and CDR2 (germline): ENHRY, SYGVKD. This CDR3 has 13 residues. The V end was cut by 6 bases, the J end by 3 bases, with 10 bases between. CDR3 in DNA: TGTGCCATCAGCCGAAAGGGGACAGATACGCAGTATTTT. Amino acids: CAISRKGTDTQYF.

This sequence joins TRBV29-1 and TRBJ1-1, with 7 bases that match TRBD1. V lost 6 bases, J lost 6 bases, and 10 bases stayed unmatched. Germline V lookup: CDR1 SQVTM, CDR2 ANQGSEA. CDR3 length: 13 residues. CDR3 residues: CSVNPGGGPEAFF. CDR3 bases: TGCAGCGTCAACCCAGGGGGTGGGCCTGAAGCTTTCTTT.

This chain links TRBV20-1 with TRBJ2-1, with D possibly TRBD2 on 6 matching bases. V dropped 3 bases and J dropped 5 bases, with 17 bases sitting between them. CDR1 and CDR2 from the germline V gene are DFQATT and SNEGSKA (reference sequence). This CDR3 comprises 15 residues. CDR3 sequence reads: CSASELRGRHNEQFF. CDR3 nucleotide sequence: TGCAGTGCTAGTGAGTTGCGGGGCAGGCACAATGAGCAGTTCTTC.

This chain uses TRBV11-3 with TRBJ2-2, with TRBD1 identical over 9 bases. Germline CDR1 SGHNT, CDR2 YENEEA. The CDR3 is 14 residues long. V was clipped by 5 bases and J by 7 bases; unmatched bases: 5. The CDR3 DNA follows: TGTGCCAGCAGCGGGACAGGGTGGCACGGGGAGCTGTTTTTT. Protein sequence: CASSGTGWHGELFF. Full variable domain (missing parts from reference TRBV11-3 and TRBJ2-2): EAGVVQSPRYKIIEKKQPVAFWCNPISGHNTLYWYLQNLGQGPELLIRYENEEAVDDSQLPKDRFSAERLKGVDSTLKIQPAELGDSAVYLCASSGTGWHGELFFGEGSRLTVL.

This chain joins TRBV7-8 and TRBJ1-5; D is unresolved. Germline CDR1 SGHVS, CDR2 FQNEAQ. The CDR3 sequence is 13 residues long. Trimming left V 3 bases short and J 10 bases short, with 13 bases between. The CDR3 is CASSLRPGGPQHF. The CDR3 DNA follows: TGTGCCAGCAGCTTGCGCCCGGGTGGTCCCCAGCATTTT. The full variable domain, rest sourced from reference TRBV7-8 and TRBJ1-5, is GAGVSQSPRYKVAKRGQDVALRCDPISGHVSLFWYQQALGQGPEFLTYFQNEAQLDKSGLPSDRFFAERPEGSVSTLKIQRTQQEDSAVYLCASSLRPGGPQHFGDGTRLSIL.

The chain employs TRBV7-2 and TRBJ2-5, with 9 bases matching TRBD2. Germline-derived CDR1 and CDR2 are SGHTA and FQGNSA. This CDR3 is 14 amino acids long. J gave up 5 bases and V 8 bases, and 9 bases lay outside the gene matches. The CDR3 DNA reads TGTGCCAGCGGCGGCGGGGGGGCCCTTGAGACCCAGTACTTC. It specifies CASGGGGALETQYF.

With regard to this clone: At one end the junction does not follow the germline gene, possibly because of a read error. This chain uses TRBV5-1 with TRBJ2-7; 7 positions agree with TRBD1. The CDR3 spans 15 residues. Germline V gene lookup returns CDR1 SGHRS and CDR2 YFSETQ. For the CDR3, the DNA is TGCGCCAGCAGCGGCAGACAGGGCGGCTCCTCCGAGCAGTACTTC. It yields the protein CASSGRQGGSSEQYF.

The rearrangement links TRBV29-1 to TRBJ2-3; D uncertain. This CDR3 region has 12 residues. Between the trimmed V and J ends, which lost 6 bases and 0 bases, there was a span of 7 bases. In germline, CDR1 is SQVTM, CDR2 ANQGSEA. CDR3: CSVAASTDTQYF. As DNA, the CDR3 is TGCAGCGTGGCTGCTAGCACAGATACGCAGTATTTT.

The chain carries TRBV3-1 (or the pseudogene TRBV3-2) and TRBJ2-3, with 8 bases identical to TRBD2. V trimming: 4 bases; J trimming: 6 bases; junction bases outside the gene matches: 18. The germline CDR1 and CDR2 sequences are LGHDT and YNNKEL (reference sequence). The CDR3 is 18 residues long. The CDR3 is CASSLTSAIIGIMDTQYF. For the CDR3, the DNA is TGTGCCAGCAGCCTGACTAGCGCTATAATTGGTATTATGGATACGCAGTATTTT.

The genes are TRBV18 and TRBJ1-2; D is undetermined. Trimming removed 11 bases at V and 1 base at J, with 17 bases between. The CDR3 consists of 14 residues. In germline, CDR1 is KGHSH, CDR2 LQKENI. CDR3 region: CASARGVDNYGYTF. The CDR3 bases are TGTGCCTCGGCGCGAGGTGTTGATAACTATGGCTACACCTTC.

This rearrangement joins TRBV5-1 to TRBJ2-7; no firm D call. The germline V gene encodes CDR1 SGHRS and CDR2 YFSETQ. The CDR3 is 12 residues long. The V gene lost 4 bases and the J gene lost 0 bases, with 5 bases spanning the gap. CDR3 nucleotides: TGCGCCAGCAGCCCCAACTCCTACGAGCAGTACTTC. Its protein product is CASSPNSYEQYF.

The gene calls are TRBV2 and TRBJ2-3; the D is unclear. V dropped 8 bases and J dropped 4 bases, with 7 bases sitting between them. The CDR3 contains 11 residues. The germline V gene encodes CDR1 SNHLY and CDR2 FYNNEI. In DNA form, the CDR3 reads TGTGCCAGCGTCTACGCAGATACGCAGTATTTT. Its protein is CASVYADTQYF.

J is TRBJ2-5 and V is TRBV10-3; TRBD1 matches 7 bases. The junction had 5 bases not matched to a gene; V was cut back by 2 bases and J by 5 bases. The germline gives CDR1 ENHRY, CDR2 SYGVKD. This CDR3 has 14 residues. The CDR3 bases are TGTGCCATCAGTGAGGCAGGGGGTAGGGAGACCCAGTACTTC. Protein sequence: CAISEAGGRETQYF.

This chain uses TRBV7-9 with TRBJ1-6; D not certain. The CDR3 loop spans 14 amino acids. The V gene's germline CDR1 is SEHNR and CDR2 FQNEAQ (reference sequence). Deletions cut 1 base from V and 9 bases from J, with 10 bases between. CDR3 loop: CASSLGAGVSPLHF. The CDR3 DNA reads TGTGCCAGCAGCTTAGGTGCGGGAGTTTCACCCCTCCACTTT.